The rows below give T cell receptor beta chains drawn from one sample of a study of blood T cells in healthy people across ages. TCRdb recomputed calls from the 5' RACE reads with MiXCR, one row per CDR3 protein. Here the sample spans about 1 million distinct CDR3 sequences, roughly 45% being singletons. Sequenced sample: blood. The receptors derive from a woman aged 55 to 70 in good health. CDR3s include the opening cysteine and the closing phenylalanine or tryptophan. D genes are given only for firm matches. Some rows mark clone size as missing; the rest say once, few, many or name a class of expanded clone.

cdr3_nt: TGTGCCAGCAGCTCAGCGGGAGGGCGAGGATACAATGAGCAGTTCTTC
cdr3_aa: CASSSAGGRGYNEQFF
d_call: TRBD2
clone_size: -
j_call: TRBJ2-1
cdr3_length: 16
v_call: TRBV7-9

cdr3_nt: TGTGCCAGCAGTTCGAACACCCTCTCCTACAATGAGCAGTTCTTC
cdr3_aa: CASSSNTLSYNEQFF
d_call: -
clone_size: -
j_call: TRBJ2-1
cdr3_length: 15
v_call: TRBV28

cdr3_nt: TGTGCCAGCAGCGTAGTCATAACCGGGGAGCTGTTTTTT
cdr3_aa: CASSVVITGELFF
d_call: -
clone_size: -
j_call: TRBJ2-2
cdr3_length: 13
v_call: TRBV9

cdr3_nt: TGTGCCAGCAGAACTAGCGGGGGAGCCCAAGAGACCCAGTACTTC
cdr3_aa: CASRTSGGAQETQYF
d_call: TRBD2
clone_size: few
j_call: TRBJ2-5
cdr3_length: 15
v_call: TRBV6-6

cdr3_nt: TGTGCCAGCAGTTTATCTTTGGAGACACCGACAGAAAAACTGTTTTTT
cdr3_aa: CASSLSLETPTEKLFF
d_call: -
clone_size: -
j_call: TRBJ1-4
cdr3_length: 16
v_call: TRBV27

cdr3_nt: TGCGCCAGCAGCTTGAGGGTCAGGGTCCCCTACGAGCAGTACTTC
cdr3_aa: CASSLRVRVPYEQYF
d_call: -
clone_size: once
j_call: TRBJ2-7
cdr3_length: 15
v_call: TRBV5-1

cdr3_nt: TGTGCCAGCAGCCGTGGACAGGGGGCGCTTATCGATGAGCAGTTCTTC
cdr3_aa: CASSRGQGALIDEQFF
d_call: TRBD1
clone_size: -
j_call: TRBJ2-1
cdr3_length: 16
v_call: TRBV3-1

cdr3_nt: TGTGCCAGCAGTTTAGGGGCAGGGGAAGGCCAGCCCCAGCATTTT
cdr3_aa: CASSLGAGEGQPQHF
d_call: -
clone_size: -
j_call: TRBJ1-5
cdr3_length: 15
v_call: TRBV12-3/TRBV12-4

cdr3_nt: TGCAGCCGTAACCTGGGAGAGACCCAGTACTTC
cdr3_aa: CSRNLGETQYF
d_call: -
clone_size: -
j_call: TRBJ2-5
cdr3_length: 11
v_call: TRBV29-1

cdr3_nt: TGTGCCAGCTCATTCTATGGTGGGTCTGGGGCCAACGTCCTGACTTTC
cdr3_aa: CASSFYGGSGANVLTF
d_call: -
clone_size: -
j_call: TRBJ2-6
cdr3_length: 16
v_call: TRBV6-2/TRBV6-3

cdr3_nt: TGCAGTGCTAGGGGACTAGCGGGGTCCGTCATACTCACCGGGGAGCTGTTTTTT
cdr3_aa: CSARGLAGSVILTGELFF
d_call: TRBD2
clone_size: -
j_call: TRBJ2-2
cdr3_length: 18
v_call: TRBV20-1

cdr3_nt: TGTGCCATCAGTGAGGCAAATAATTCACCCCTCCACTTT
cdr3_aa: CAISEANNSPLHF
d_call: -
clone_size: -
j_call: TRBJ1-6
cdr3_length: 13
v_call: TRBV10-3

cdr3_nt: TGTGCCAGCAGTTTAATGGCGCACAATGAGCAGTTCTTC
cdr3_aa: CASSLMAHNEQFF
d_call: -
clone_size: -
j_call: TRBJ2-1
cdr3_length: 13
v_call: TRBV28

cdr3_nt: TGTGCCAGCAGCAGCCACAGGGGAGAGACCCAGTACTTC
cdr3_aa: CASSSHRGETQYF
d_call: TRBD1
clone_size: -
j_call: TRBJ2-5
cdr3_length: 13
v_call: TRBV7-9

cdr3_nt: TGCAGTGCTAGAGATATCCGGGACAGCGGTGAAAAACTGTTTTTT
cdr3_aa: CSARDIRDSGEKLFF
d_call: TRBD1
clone_size: -
j_call: TRBJ1-4
cdr3_length: 15
v_call: TRBV20-1

cdr3_nt: TGCGCCAGCAGCCCCGGGACAGAGGGCTACGAGCAGTACTTC
cdr3_aa: CASSPGTEGYEQYF
d_call: TRBD1
clone_size: -
j_call: TRBJ2-7
cdr3_length: 14
v_call: TRBV5-1

cdr3_nt: TGCAGTGCTAGAGATTCCCTAGCGGGAGAACACGAGCAGTACTTC
cdr3_aa: CSARDSLAGEHEQYF
d_call: TRBD2
clone_size: -
j_call: TRBJ2-7
cdr3_length: 15
v_call: TRBV20-1

cdr3_nt: TGTGCCAGCAGTTACGCATCACCCCAGGGGAGCAATCAGCCCCAGCATTTT
cdr3_aa: CASSYASPQGSNQPQHF
d_call: -
clone_size: few
j_call: TRBJ1-5
cdr3_length: 17
v_call: TRBV6-6

cdr3_nt: TGTGCCAGCAGTCTCGGGGCTGGGCTCTCACCCCTCCACTTT
cdr3_aa: CASSLGAGLSPLHF
d_call: -
clone_size: once
j_call: TRBJ1-6
cdr3_length: 14
v_call: TRBV7-9

cdr3_nt: TGTGCCAGCAGTTTCCAGGGTAACTACAATGAGCAGTTCTTC
cdr3_aa: CASSFQGNYNEQFF
d_call: -
clone_size: many
j_call: TRBJ2-1
cdr3_length: 14
v_call: TRBV27

cdr3_nt: TGCGCCAGCAGCCAACCTACTAGCGGGAGGGGAAATGAGCAGTTCTTC
cdr3_aa: CASSQPTSGRGNEQFF
d_call: TRBD2
clone_size: -
j_call: TRBJ2-1
cdr3_length: 16
v_call: TRBV4-1

cdr3_nt: TGTGCCAGCAGTTTATGGGCAGGTACCTACAATGAGCAGTTCTTC
cdr3_aa: CASSLWAGTYNEQFF
d_call: -
clone_size: once
j_call: TRBJ2-1
cdr3_length: 15
v_call: TRBV27